The 29 T cell receptor beta chains presented below share a single source sample, sequenced in a study of cytomegalovirus exposure and HLA in healthy donors. Sequenced by immunoSEQ multiplex PCR; TCRdb stores in-frame clones only, minus some. This table holds approximately 220,000 clones, roughly 84% found once. The specimen sequenced was PBMCs. These receptors came from a woman aged 25-40 years in good health and CMV-seropositive.

The chain employs TRBV6-5 and TRBJ1-2, with a weak D call TRBD1 (5 bases). This CDR3 region has 14 residues. Trimming left V 0 bases short and J 2 bases short, with 7 bases between. Germline V gene sequence: CDR1 MNHEY, CDR2 SVGAGI. CDR3 in amino acids: CASSYSGLNYGYTF. CDR3 coding DNA: TGTGCCAGCAGTTACTCGGGGCTGAACTATGGCTACACCTTC.

The chain links TRBV5-1 to TRBJ2-7; no clear D gene. Germline V CDR1 and CDR2: SGHRS, YFSETQ. With 0 bases removed from V and 2 bases from J, the gap between germline ends came to 12 bases. The CDR3 consists of 15 residues. The DNA of the CDR3 is TGCGCCAGCAGCTTGGAAGGGCCATCACCCTACGAGCAGTACTTC. As protein: CASSLEGPSPYEQYF.

This rearrangement joins TRBV7-9 to TRBJ1-1; 8 bases are a match to TRBD1. CDR1 and CDR2 (germline): SEHNR, FQNEAQ (reference sequence). This CDR3 region has 15 residues. With 3 bases clipped from V and 1 base from J, the junction kept 4 bases outside the gene matches. The CDR3 loop reads CASSLHGTGNTEAFF. DNA of the CDR3: TGTGCCAGCAGCTTGCACGGGACAGGGAACACTGAAGCTTTCTTT.

The chain employs TRBV30 and TRBJ2-3; D is perhaps TRBD1 or TRBD2 (5 bases each). V lost 4 bases and J lost 2, with 13 bases in between. CDR3 length: 14 residues. From germline, CDR1 is GTSNPN and CDR2 SVGIG (reference sequence). The CDR3 protein is CAWTAGTPTDTQYF. The CDR3, as DNA: TGTGCCTGGACTGCCGGGACCCCCACAGATACGCAGTATTTT.

Worth noting for this clone: Other DNA sequences of this sample code for an identical CDR3. This chain uses TRBV5-6 with TRBJ2-7; 11 positions agree with TRBD1. The CDR3 runs 15 residues. Germline values: CDR1 SGHDT, CDR2 YYEEEE. V trimming: 1 base; J trimming: 4 bases; junction bases outside the gene matches: 4. The CDR3 region has the DNA TGTGCCAGCAGCTTGCGTGGGACAGGGGGATACGAGCAGTACTTC. Its translation is CASSLRGTGGYEQYF.

V usage is TRBV30 and J usage is TRBJ2-5, with a tentative D call TRBD1 (6 bases). The CDR3 contains 13 residues. Germline V gene data show CDR1 as GTSNPN and CDR2 as SVGIG (reference sequence). V shed 4 bases and J shed 2 bases, with 11 bases lying between them. CDR3 coding DNA: TGTGCCTGGACGAGGACAGATCAAGAGACCCAGTACTTC. This translates into CAWTRTDQETQYF.

This clone was seen more than once but under ten times. This chain connects TRBV5-4 to TRBJ1-2, with 7 bases that match TRBD1. The CDR3 has 15 amino acids. From germline, CDR1 is SGHNT and CDR2 YYREEE (reference sequence). The J segment lost 8 bases and the V segment lost 0 bases, leaving 10 bases of the junction unmatched. As DNA, the CDR3 is TGTGCCAGCAGCTTGGTCGGACAGGCCGAATCGGGCTACACCTTC. Protein sequence: CASSLVGQAESGYTF.

This chain uses TRBV29-1 with TRBJ2-5; D may correspond to TRBD1 or TRBD2 (5 bases each). V was cut by 4 bases and J by 5 bases, with 8 bases left in between. This CDR3 region has 11 residues. Germline V gene data show CDR1 as SQVTM and CDR2 as ANQGSEA. As DNA, the CDR3 is TGCAGCGTTGGAGGGGCTGAGACCCAGTACTTC. Amino acid sequence: CSVGGAETQYF.

As for this clone: This specimen includes other DNA sequences encoding the same CDR3. The chain employs TRBV30 and TRBJ2-7, with no clear D. The CDR3 contains 11 residues. With 2 bases removed from V and 2 bases from J, the gap between germline ends came to 4 bases. From germline, CDR1 is GTSNPN and CDR2 SVGIG (reference sequence). The CDR3 region has the DNA TGTGCCTGGAGTTCCGCCTACGAGCAGTACTTC. Protein sequence: CAWSSAYEQYF.

This clone was observed once. At one end, the junction sequence differs from germline, possibly due to a read error. The V and J genes are TRBV7-7 and TRBJ1-2; D is undetermined. Germline assignment: CDR1 SSHAT and CDR2 FNYEAQ (reference sequence). The CDR3 loop spans 13 amino acids. This CDR3 reads CASSPLTNYGYTF. The DNA for the CDR3 is TGTGCTAGCAGCCCACTTACTAACTATGGCTACACCTTC.

The V and J genes are TRBV11-2 and TRBJ2-2; a weak D match, TRBD2 (5 bases). Germline V CDR1 and CDR2: SGHAT, FQNNGV. The CDR3 has 13 residues. Trimming took 1 base from V and 6 from J, leaving 6 bases between them. CDR3 DNA: TGTGCCAGCAGCTTAGTAGCGTCCGGGGAGCTGTTTTTT. Amino acids: CASSLVASGELFF.

V usage is TRBV9 and J usage is TRBJ1-1; no clear D. The CDR3 length is 12 residues. Germline V gives CDR1 SGDLS, CDR2 YYNGEE. Trimming left V 3 bases short and J 2 bases short, with 5 bases between. CDR3 sequence (DNA): TGTGCCAGCAGCGCCCTTAACACTGAAGCTTTCTTT. Translation gives CASSALNTEAFF. The whole variable domain, filled in from reference TRBV9 and TRBJ1-1, reads DSGVTQTPKHLITATGQRVTLRCSPRSGDLSVYWYQQSLDQGLQFLIQYYNGEERAKGNILERFSAQQFPDLHSELNLSSLELGDSALYFCASSALNTEAFFGQGTRLTVV.

V is TRBV7-9 and J is TRBJ1-1; the D is unclear. Trimming took off 1 base at V and 12 bases at J, with 15 bases between the two ends. CDR1 and CDR2 (germline): SEHNR, FQNEAQ (reference sequence). The CDR3 runs to 13 residues. CDR3 amino acids: CASSLDPRTVPFF. DNA of the CDR3: TGTGCCAGCAGCTTAGATCCCAGAACGGTTCCTTTCTTT.

The chain recombines TRBV18 with TRBJ1-2; D is unresolved. This CDR3 region has 13 residues. Germline CDR1 KGHSH, CDR2 LQKENI. Trimming removed 1 base at V and 6 bases at J, with 9 bases between. The DNA for the CDR3 is TGTGCCAGCTCACCACTCGCGTCGGATGGCTACACCTTC. It specifies CASSPLASDGYTF.

CDR3 loop: CASSQGIGTSYEQYF. The CDR3 DNA is TGTGCCAGCAGCCAAGGAATAGGGACCAGCTACGAGCAGTACTTC. V is TRBV14 and J is TRBJ2-7, with D possibly called TRBD1 or TRBD2 (5 bases each). CDR1 SGHDN and CDR2 FVKESK come from the germline V gene. CDR3 length: 15 residues. V was pared by 1 base and J by 3 bases, with 13 bases between.

This clone was detected only a few times. The rearrangement uses TRBV27 and TRBJ1-5; D might be TRBD1 (6 bases). The CDR3 spans 14 residues. Germline values: CDR1 MNHEY, CDR2 SMNVEV (reference sequence). The V end was cut by 3 bases, the J end by 4 bases, with 10 bases between. The CDR3 spells CASSLGGANQPQHF. The CDR3 bases are TGTGCCAGCAGTTTGGGGGGGGCGAATCAGCCCCAGCATTTT.

This clone was seen just once. The genes are TRBV29-1 and TRBJ2-7, with 9 bases identical to TRBD2. Germline CDR1 reads SQVTM; CDR2 reads ANQGSEA. CDR3 length: 15 residues. The ends lost 5 bases at V and 1 base at J; junction bases unmatched: 9. The CDR3 DNA is TGCAGCGTTCTTCTTTCGACTAGCGGATCCTACGAGCAGTACTTC. Its protein is CSVLLSTSGSYEQYF.

This rearrangement joins TRBV28 to TRBJ1-2; D is undetermined. The V end lost 7 bases, the J end lost 4 bases, and 19 bases lay between the germline ends. The V gene's germline CDR1 is MDHEN and CDR2 SYDVKM. The CDR3 loop spans 15 amino acids. This CDR3 is CASNAPAERRYGYTF. CDR3 in DNA: TGTGCCAGCAACGCTCCGGCGGAGAGGCGCTATGGCTACACCTTC.

The rearrangement joins TRBV7-6 to TRBJ2-3; D unresolved. The CDR3 loop spans 15 amino acids. Trimming removed 1 base from V and 4 bases from J, with 12 bases in between. Per the germline V gene, CDR1 is SGHVS and CDR2 is FNYEAQ. The CDR3: CASSLGTGVPDTQYF. Written as DNA, the CDR3 is TGTGCCAGCAGCTTAGGTACTGGGGTCCCAGATACGCAGTATTTT.

This chain links TRBV13 with TRBJ2-7; D gene ambiguous. Germline V gene data show CDR1 as PRHDT and CDR2 as FYEKMQ (reference sequence). Trimming took off 3 bases at V and 5 bases at J, with 14 bases between the two ends. The CDR3 has 14 residues. CDR3: CASSFGRPSHEQYF. The CDR3 DNA sequence: TGTGCCAGCAGCTTCGGTCGCCCTTCCCACGAGCAGTACTTC.

The V gene is TRBV20-1, the J gene TRBJ2-3; D is undetermined. The CDR3 has 11 residues. In germline, CDR1 is DFQATT, CDR2 SNEGSKA (reference sequence). V was shortened by 2 bases and J by 4 bases, with 4 bases between the two germline ends. The CDR3 sequence: CSARKADTQYF. The DNA for the CDR3 is TGCAGTGCTAGAAAGGCAGATACGCAGTATTTT.

The chain employs TRBV27 and TRBJ1-4, with D perhaps TRBD1 (5 bases). The V end lost 5 bases, the J end lost 4 bases, and 14 bases lay between the germline ends. CDR1 and CDR2 (germline): MNHEY, SMNVEV (reference sequence). CDR3 length equals 15 residues. The CDR3 sequence is CASSRRGVINEKLFF. CDR3 nucleotide sequence: TGTGCCAGCAGTCGACGGGGGGTTATTAATGAAAAACTGTTTTTT.

The chain joins TRBV4-3 to TRBJ2-7, with a weak D call TRBD2 (6 bases). This CDR3 has 17 amino acids. Trimming cost V 0 bases and J 0 bases, with 15 bases left between them. Germline values: CDR1 LGHNA, CDR2 YSLEER. The DNA for the CDR3 is TGCGCCAGCAGCCAAGATCTCGGGGGATCTAGCTCCTACGAGCAGTACTTC. Encoded protein: CASSQDLGGSSSYEQYF.

The chain recombines TRBV30 with TRBJ1-1, with 8 bases aligning to TRBD1. The CDR3 contains 17 residues. J lost 1 base, V lost 0 bases, and 10 bases had no gene match. The germline V gene encodes CDR1 GTSNPN and CDR2 SVGIG (reference sequence). This CDR3 reads CAWSVGDRLLKNTEAFF. The DNA of the CDR3 is TGTGCCTGGAGTGTAGGGGACAGGCTCCTTAAGAACACTGAAGCTTTCTTT.

Concerning this clone itself: Its ends do not fully match the called genes, so a read error is possible. The chain has TRBV10-3 and TRBJ2-7; 10 positions agree with TRBD1. The CDR3 consists of 10 residues. The germline V gene encodes CDR1 ENHRY and CDR2 SYGVKD. CDR3 region: CAIGEGTGVF. The CDR3 DNA reads TGTGCCATCGGGGAGGGGACAGGGGTCTTC.

This clone appeared a single time. This chain joins TRBV18 and TRBJ2-7, with D possibly matching TRBD2 (5 bases). The length of the CDR3 is 15 residues. Germline V gene lookup returns CDR1 KGHSH and CDR2 LQKENI. V was cut by 1 base and J by 4 bases, with 14 bases left in between. CDR3 nucleotides: TGTGCCAGCTCACCACGTTACGGGGATAATTACGAGCAGTACTTC. Protein sequence: CASSPRYGDNYEQYF.

V usage is TRBV2 and J usage is TRBJ1-1; D gene ambiguous. Germline assignment: CDR1 SNHLY and CDR2 FYNNEI. The V end lost 4 bases, the J end lost 3 bases, and 18 bases lay between the germline ends. The CDR3 runs to 16 residues. The CDR3 sequence: CASSGVGLVGDTEAFF. CDR3 in DNA: TGTGCCAGCAGTGGGGTTGGCTTAGTGGGCGACACTGAAGCTTTCTTT.

The chain's CDR3 is CASTGEWGHNYGYTF. The CDR3 DNA sequence: TGTGCCAGCACCGGGGAGTGGGGGCATAACTATGGCTACACCTTC. The genes are TRBV28 and TRBJ1-2; D is possibly TRBD1 (6 bases). Germline V gene sequence: CDR1 MDHEN, CDR2 SYDVKM. V shed 7 bases and J shed 1 base, with 16 bases lying between them. The CDR3 is 15 residues long.

The chain has TRBV28 and TRBJ2-1; D gene uncertain. V was clipped by 2 bases and J by 6 bases, with 8 bases between them. This CDR3 region has 13 residues. From germline, CDR1 is MDHEN and CDR2 SYDVKM. Here the CDR3 DNA reads TGTGCCAGCAGTTTAGATGAGACCAATGAGCAGTTCTTC. Protein product: CASSLDETNEQFF.